The 25 T cell receptor beta chains below were found in one sample sequenced in a study of spatial heterogeneity in lung cancer. Study-wide results and caveats: Within tumors, counts of expanded alpha and beta TCRs tracked tumor mutation counts.

TCRdb recomputed calls from the 5' RACE reads with MiXCR, one row per CDR3 protein. Of around 100,000 distinct CDR3 sequences listed, 4.4% are singletons. Their antigens are not known. Described time point: sample taken at primary tumor resection. Material: lung tumor tissue, obtained at surgery. These receptors were taken from a male donor with early-stage non-small cell lung cancer.

There are many counts of this clonotype. The chain uses TRBV29-1 and TRBJ2-3; D not resolved. CDR1 is SQVTM, CDR2 ANQGSEA, per germline. The CDR3 length is 12 residues. V lost 5 bases and J 2 bases, leaving 8 bases between the germline ends. The CDR3 loop is CSVYIITDTQYF. The CDR3 DNA is TGCAGCGTTTATATAATCACAGATACGCAGTATTTT.

Of note for this clonotype: A much larger clonotype is one base distant, so this may be a read error. The rearrangement joins TRBV4-1 to TRBJ1-2, with 7 bases lining up with TRBD1. Germline CDR1 is MGHRA and CDR2 is YSYEKL. This CDR3 is built from 14 residues. The CDR3 reads CAGSQELRGLGYTF. CDR3 sequence (DNA): TGCGCCGGCAGCCAAGAATTAAGGGGGCTTGGCTACACCTTC.

The table lists this clonotype with many counts. The chain is built from TRBV20-1 and TRBJ2-5; 8 bases agree with TRBD2. This CDR3 region has 16 residues. CDR1 and CDR2 (germline): DFQATT, SNEGSKA (reference sequence). V shed 0 bases and J 4 bases; nucleotides not matched to a gene: 10. In DNA form, the CDR3 reads TGCAGTGCTAGAGATCTCAGGAGCGGGAGTGGAGAGACCCAGTACTTC. Protein: CSARDLRSGSGETQYF.

The chain employs TRBV14 and TRBJ2-5, with 10 positions matching TRBD2. There are 15 residues in the CDR3. Germline V gives CDR1 SGHDN, CDR2 FVKESK. V dropped 1 base and J dropped 3; count of bases not matched to a gene: 2. CDR3 protein: CASSQGTSGEETQYF. CDR3 bases: TGTGCCAGCAGCCAAGGGACTAGCGGAGAAGAGACCCAGTACTTC.

In this sample, this clonotype turned up many times. This chain connects TRBV2 to TRBJ1-2; 10 bases are shared with TRBD1. Germline lookup yields CDR1 SNHLY and CDR2 FYNNEI. V was clipped by 4 bases and J by 8 bases; unmatched bases: 7. The CDR3 covers 14 residues. This chain's CDR3 is CASSGRDRGQGYTF. For the CDR3, the DNA is TGTGCCAGCAGTGGGCGGGACAGGGGTCAGGGCTACACCTTC.

This clonotype was recorded at least ten times. This chain's CDR3 is CASSWVGLNEQFF. CDR3 in DNA: TGTGCCAGCAGTTGGGTGGGACTCAATGAGCAGTTCTTC. The V and J genes are TRBV6-6 and TRBJ2-1; tentative D call: TRBD2 (6 bases). Germline loops: CDR1 MNHNY, CDR2 SVGAGI (reference sequence). Trimming pared 4 bases from V and 6 bases from J, leaving 10 bases between. CDR3 length: 13 residues.

This clonotype has at least ten counts. V and J are TRBV3-1 and TRBJ1-2, with unresolved D. V lost 0 bases and J 2 bases, leaving 10 bases between the germline ends. This CDR3 spans 15 amino acids. Germline V gene data show CDR1 as LGHDT and CDR2 as YNNKEL (reference sequence). The CDR3 sequence is CASSQDNRYNYGYTF. The CDR3 DNA reads as TGTGCCAGCAGCCAAGATAACAGATACAACTATGGCTACACCTTC.

This clonotype was found many times. The rearrangement joins TRBV4-1 to TRBJ1-1; D possibly corresponds to TRBD1 (6 bases). CDR3 length: 17 amino acids. V was pared by 4 bases and J by 5 bases, with 23 bases between. CDR1 is MGHRA, CDR2 YSYEKL, per germline. In DNA, the CDR3 is TGCGCCAGCAGCCGTGGAAGGGGGGCTTCGGTAAGAACTGAAGCTTTCTTT. The encoded protein is CASSRGRGASVRTEAFF.

This clonotype has ten or more counts. The V call is TRBV10-3, the J call TRBJ2-7; no definite D call. CDR3 length: 13 amino acids. V was trimmed by 0 bases and J by 0 bases, leaving 3 bases between them. Germline assignment: CDR1 ENHRY and CDR2 SYGVKD. The CDR3 sequence: CAISESFSYEQYF. DNA for the CDR3: TGTGCCATCAGTGAGTCCTTCTCCTACGAGCAGTACTTC.

In its sample, this clonotype was seen many times. This chain uses TRBV5-1 with TRBJ2-5, with D maybe TRBD2 (5 bases). Germline V gene sequence: CDR1 SGHRS, CDR2 YFSETQ. The V end lost 7 bases, the J end lost 3 bases, and 13 bases lay between the germline ends. This CDR3 is 13 amino acids long. The CDR3 reads CASSALEEETQYF. The CDR3 nucleotides read TGCGCCAGCTCCGCACTAGAAGAAGAGACCCAGTACTTC.

This clonotype appeared many times. The J gene is TRBJ1-1, the V gene TRBV28; no firm D call. Germline values: CDR1 MDHEN, CDR2 SYDVKM. This CDR3 spans 15 amino acids. Trimming removed 2 bases at V and 5 bases at J, with 15 bases between. The CDR3 reads CASSLSLGGGTEAFF. In nucleotides, the CDR3 is TGTGCCAGCAGTTTAAGTTTGGGAGGAGGGACTGAAGCTTTCTTT.

This clonotype has a count of ten or more. V gene TRBV14 combines with J gene TRBJ1-1; 9 nucleotides agree with TRBD1. The CDR3 extends over 14 amino acids. Germline V gene sequence: CDR1 SGHDN, CDR2 FVKESK. V shed 6 bases and J 10 bases; nucleotides not matched to a gene: 12. CDR3 sequence (DNA): TGTGCCAGCAGTCCGACAGGGGGAGTCCTAGGAGCTTTCTTT. This gives the protein CASSPTGGVLGAFF.

The table lists this clonotype with many counts. V is TRBV5-5 and J is TRBJ2-1; the match to TRBD2 covers 12 bases. This CDR3 is built from 16 residues. The germline gives CDR1 SGHKS, CDR2 YYEKEE (reference sequence). V gave up 4 bases and J gave up 8 bases; unmatched junction bases: 10. CDR3 sequence: CASSPGGLAGIYEQFF. The CDR3 nucleotides read TGTGCCAGCAGCCCCGGGGGACTAGCGGGTATCTATGAGCAGTTCTTC.

This clonotype was recorded many times. The V gene is TRBV20-1, the J gene TRBJ1-5, with D possibly being TRBD1 (5 bases). The germline CDR1 and CDR2 sequences are DFQATT and SNEGSKA (reference sequence). The germline V and J ends were trimmed by 2 bases and 0 bases, with 11 bases remaining between them. This CDR3 is built from 15 residues. The CDR3 sequence: CSARINTGSNQPQHF. CDR3 nucleotide sequence: TGCAGTGCTAGAATCAATACAGGTAGCAATCAGCCCCAGCATTTT.

This clonotype was seen repeatedly, ten times or more. The gene calls are TRBV28 and TRBJ2-2, with no clear D. The V end was cut by 6 bases, the J end by 0 bases, with 11 bases between. The CDR3 runs 15 residues. Germline CDR1 reads MDHEN; CDR2 reads SYDVKM. The DNA of the CDR3 is TGTGCCAGCAGCCTTTTGACTCCGAACACCGGGGAGCTGTTTTTT. As protein: CASSLLTPNTGELFF.

This clonotype was observed many times. The rearrangement joins TRBV20-1 to TRBJ2-7, with 13 bases that match TRBD2. Trimming took 5 bases from V and 4 from J; bases not matched to a gene: 8. The CDR3 is 15 residues long. Germline CDR1 and CDR2: DFQATT and SNEGSKA (reference sequence). The chain's CDR3 is CSAYGLAGAMYEQYF. The CDR3 nucleotides read TGCAGTGCTTACGGACTAGCGGGAGCTATGTACGAGCAGTACTTC.

The J gene is TRBJ2-4, the V gene TRBV7-9, with D perhaps matching TRBD2 (5 bases). The CDR3 has 15 amino acids. V dropped 5 bases and J dropped 0 bases, with 11 bases sitting between them. Germline V lookup: CDR1 SEHNR, CDR2 FQNEAQ (reference sequence). The DNA of the CDR3 is TGTGCCAGCAGCCCCAGACTACTAGCCAAAAACATTCAGTACTTC. It specifies CASSPRLLAKNIQYF. Supplemented by reference TRBV7-9 and TRBJ2-4, the full variable domain reads DTGVSQNPRHKITKRGQNVTFRCDPISEHNRLYWYRQTLGQGPEFLTYFQNEAQLEKSRLLSDRFSAERPKGSFSTLEIQRTEQGDSAMYLCASSPRLLAKNIQYFGAGTRLSVL.

In this sample, this clonotype turned up many times. The chain has TRBV5-6 and TRBJ1-1; 10 bases match TRBD1. Per the germline V gene, CDR1 is SGHDT and CDR2 is YYEEEE. This CDR3 is built from 13 residues. Trimming cost V 3 bases and J 10 bases; bases outside gene matches: 6. CDR3 nucleotides: TGTGCCAGCAGCTGGGACAGGGGCGGGGGAGCTTTCTTT. This encodes CASSWDRGGGAFF.

In the case of this clonotype: A read error may be the cause here, since a much bigger clone is one base away. This rearrangement joins TRBV4-1 to TRBJ2-4; maybe TRBD2 (5 bases). Germline CDR1 and CDR2: MGHRA and YSYEKL. CDR3 length: 15 amino acids. The DNA for the CDR3 is TGCGCCAGCAGCCAAGGGCCTAGTCGGGGAAACATTCGGTACTTC. It translates to CASSQGPSRGNIRYF.

This clonotype was seen many times. This sequence joins TRBV27 and TRBJ2-7, with TRBD2 matching 10 bases. The V and J ends lost 0 bases and 2 bases, in that order; junction bases with no gene match: 4. This CDR3 contains 16 residues. CDR1 is MNHEY and CDR2 is SMNVEV in the germline V gene (reference sequence). DNA of the CDR3: TGTGCCAGCAGTTTATCCGGAAGCGGGAGGGCCTACGAGCAGTACTTC. Protein sequence: CASSLSGSGRAYEQYF.

In its sample, this clonotype was seen many times. The chain recombines TRBV9 with TRBJ2-1; 11 bases match TRBD2. J lost 0 bases, V lost 3 bases, and 8 bases had no gene match. The CDR3 has 18 residues. The germline V gene has CDR1 SGDLS and CDR2 YYNGEE. CDR3 sequence: CASSAKLAGAPSYNEQFF. For the CDR3, the DNA is TGTGCCAGCAGCGCGAAACTAGCGGGAGCCCCCTCCTACAATGAGCAGTTCTTC.

This clonotype was seen many times. The rearrangement uses TRBV28 and TRBJ2-7; TRBD1 agrees at 7 bases. The length of the CDR3 is 16 residues. CDR1 MDHEN and CDR2 SYDVKM come from the germline V gene. Unmatched junction bases numbered 13, after V lost 5 bases and J lost 3 bases. The CDR3 protein is CASSANRGKKGYEQYF. CDR3 sequence (DNA): TGTGCCAGCAGTGCTAACAGGGGTAAGAAGGGCTACGAGCAGTACTTC.

The chain recombines TRBV20-1 with TRBJ1-1, with D unclear. The CDR3 totals 14 residues. V gave up 1 base and J gave up 3 bases, with 12 bases separating them. Germline V gene lookup returns CDR1 DFQATT and CDR2 SNEGSKA (reference sequence). The CDR3 region has the DNA TGCAGTGCTAGAGTCCCGGCGGGTGACACTGAAGCTTTCTTT. Translation gives CSARVPAGDTEAFF.

At least ten counts were recorded for this clonotype. CDR3 nucleotide sequence: TGCAGCGTTGACGGGAGTGCTGGCTACACCTTC. Translation: CSVDGSAGYTF. The genes are TRBV29-1 and TRBJ1-2, with D uncertain. The CDR3 consists of 11 residues. The germline gives CDR1 SQVTM, CDR2 ANQGSEA. The V and J ends lost 3 bases and 7 bases respectively, with 9 bases between them.

This clonotype was seen many times. V and J are TRBV29-1 and TRBJ2-3; 11 bases match TRBD2. There are 17 residues in the CDR3. The V segment lost 5 bases and the J segment 3 bases; nucleotides outside the gene matches: 13. Germline lookup yields CDR1 SQVTM and CDR2 ANQGSEA. Here the CDR3 reads CSVKTSGKTPETDTQYF. In DNA, the CDR3 is TGCAGCGTTAAGACTAGCGGGAAAACTCCCGAAACAGATACGCAGTATTTT.